This T cell receptor beta chain was identified in a study of spatial heterogeneity in lung cancer. This clonotype was counted a few times. Single TCR cDNA molecules each had their own unique molecular identifier. MiXCR, run by TCRdb on the 5' RACE reads, gives a single entry per CDR3 protein. The sample comprises around 27,000 distinct CDR3 sequences, about 5.2% of which are singletons, and approximately 25% rests with the top ten. As to time point: blood at routine non-recurrence follow-up after resection. The germline V gene has CDR1 MNHEY and CDR2 SMNVEV (reference sequence). V shed 6 bases and J shed 0 bases, with 16 bases lying between them. The CDR3 is 16 residues long.

The TCR was taken from a female donor with early-stage non-small cell lung cancer. This material consisted of PBMCs, taken at follow-up. This chain joins TRBV27 and TRBJ2-3; D might be TRBD1 (6 bases). The CDR3 region has the DNA TGTGCCAGCAGACCGGACAGACTGGCTAGCACAGATACGCAGTATTTT. This gives the protein CASRPDRLASTDTQYF.